This T cell receptor (beta chain) was retrieved from a study of circulating and synovial CD4+ cells in juvenile arthritis. Only in-frame clones appear in the TCRdb table, and some are missing; sequencing was by immunoSEQ multiplex PCR. The sample includes 30,000 to 40,000 clones, 90% to 95% of them seen just once. The specimen was CD4+ T cells from blood. This TCR came from a human donor with juvenile idiopathic arthritis.

CDR3 sequence reads: CASSQMGGIGDTQYF. For the CDR3, the DNA is TGCGCCAGCAGCCAGATGGGGGGAATAGGGGATACGCAGTATTTT. The genes are TRBV4-3 and TRBJ2-3, with D tentatively TRBD2 (6 bases). Trimming stripped 3 bases from V and 6 bases from J, with 16 bases between. The CDR3 is 15 amino acids. The germline V gene encodes CDR1 LGHNA and CDR2 YSLEER.